The clone carrying this T cell receptor beta chain appeared once. It may be a read error: a sequence one base away is much more abundant. This record belongs to a study of Graves' ophthalmopathy and Graves' hyperthyroidism. From RNA, the CDR3 regions of TCR beta chains were amplified and sequenced. RT-PCR was first run with HTBI primers, then multiplex PCR in a second round. One entry per CDR3 protein, called by TCRdb with MiXCR from the multiplex PCR reads. The sample has 500,000 to 600,000 distinct CDR3 sequences, less than 45% seen once. Trimming left V 5 bases short and J 6 bases short, with 22 bases between. The CDR3 sequence is 17 residues long. Per the germline V gene, CDR1 is SEHNR and CDR2 is FQNEAQ (reference sequence).

The genes are TRBV7-9 and TRBJ2-2, with a possible D match to TRBD2 (6 bases). The sample comprised peripheral blood or thyroid tissue (not recorded which). This receptor was obtained from an adult man with Graves' hyperthyroidism. The CDR3 DNA is TGTGCCAGCAGCCACTTCGGGCTAGCGTGGTTCGCCGGGGAGCTGTTTTTT. Encoded protein: CASSHFGLAWFAGELFF.